Below, 27 T cell receptor beta chains from the same sample are listed, as sequenced in a study of early T cells in non-severe SARS-CoV-2 infection. TCRdb processed the 5' RACE reads anew with MiXCR; each CDR3 protein has one entry. This table holds about 110,000 distinct CDR3 sequences, 9% to 13% found once. Source material: whole blood. These receptors all come from an adult who was a healthcare worker with PCR-confirmed SARS-CoV-2 infection or an uninfected control (not recorded which).

This clonotype was counted many times. The chain uses TRBV11-1 and TRBJ2-3; D not resolved. The CDR3 runs to 12 residues. V was cut by 5 bases and J by 5 bases, with 8 bases left in between. The V gene's germline CDR1 is SGHAT and CDR2 FQDESV (reference sequence). CDR3 in DNA: TGTGCCAGCAGCCCTAACGGAGATACGCAGTATTTT. The encoded protein is CASSPNGDTQYF.

In this sample, this clonotype turned up a few times. The rearrangement uses TRBV4-1 and TRBJ2-7; 7 bases are shared with TRBD1. Germline CDR1 and CDR2: MGHRA and YSYEKL. V shed 0 bases and J 6 bases; nucleotides not matched to a gene: 8. There are 15 residues in the CDR3. The chain's CDR3 is CASSQEQGTHGEQYF. The CDR3 DNA sequence: TGCGCCAGCAGCCAAGAACAGGGGACCCACGGCGAGCAGTACTTC.

This clonotype occurred a few times. The rearrangement joins TRBV6-1 to TRBJ1-1; no reliable D call. CDR1 is MNHNS and CDR2 is SASEGT in the germline V gene. The CDR3 contains 13 residues. V was clipped by 0 bases and J by 8 bases, with 10 bases between them. CDR3 protein: CASSEAGHTEAFF. The CDR3 DNA is TGTGCCAGCAGTGAAGCCGGCCATACGGAAGCTTTCTTT.

This clonotype was counted at least ten times. The chain couples TRBV19 to TRBJ2-7; possibly TRBD2 for D (6 bases). CDR3 size: 14 residues. Trimming shortened V by 5 bases and J by 2 bases, and 13 bases separated the two germline ends. In germline, CDR1 is LNHDA, CDR2 SQIVND (reference sequence). This CDR3 is CASSSRLVTYEQYF. The DNA for the CDR3 is TGTGCCAGTAGTTCCCGACTAGTCACCTACGAGCAGTACTTC.

The rearrangement joins TRBV5-1 to TRBJ1-2; no definite D call. The CDR3 sequence is 14 residues long. Germline V gives CDR1 SGHRS, CDR2 YFSETQ. Trimming stripped 0 bases from V and 5 bases from J, with 11 bases between. The CDR3 region is CASSLDTDSYGYTF. In DNA form, the CDR3 reads TGCGCCAGCAGCTTGGACACCGACTCTTATGGCTACACCTTC.

This clonotype was seen a few times. V gene TRBV29-1 combines with J gene TRBJ2-7, with D tentatively TRBD1 or TRBD2 (5 bases each). The CDR3 runs to 13 residues. Germline V CDR1 and CDR2: SQVTM, ANQGSEA. Trimming took 5 bases from V and 0 from J, leaving 11 bases between them. The CDR3 sequence: CSVQRGASYEQYF. The CDR3 DNA reads as TGCAGCGTTCAGCGAGGGGCCTCCTACGAGCAGTACTTC.

The chain carries TRBV20-1 and TRBJ2-3, with 8 bases aligning to TRBD2. The CDR3 sequence is 14 residues long. Losses at the gene ends were 2 bases for V and 3 bases for J; bases not matched to a gene: 4. From germline, CDR1 is DFQATT and CDR2 SNEGSKA (reference sequence). The CDR3 loop is CSARKAGVTDTQYF. As DNA, the CDR3 is TGCAGTGCTAGAAAAGCGGGAGTAACAGATACGCAGTATTTT.

The rearrangement joins TRBV10-3 to TRBJ2-5; D is ambiguous. There are 14 residues in the CDR3. V was cut by 8 bases and J by 2 bases, with 15 bases left in between. Germline V gene data show CDR1 as ENHRY and CDR2 as SYGVKD. CDR3 sequence reads: CAIAVTGSQETQYF. The CDR3 DNA reads TGTGCCATCGCAGTCACGGGCAGTCAAGAGACCCAGTACTTC.

In this sample, this clonotype turned up a few times. V usage is TRBV5-1 and J usage is TRBJ1-5, with unresolved D. The CDR3 consists of 14 residues. In germline, CDR1 is SGHRS, CDR2 YFSETQ. V was shortened by 0 bases and J by 3 bases, with 7 bases between the two germline ends. CDR3 residues: CASSLEGNNQPQHF. Here the CDR3 DNA reads TGCGCCAGCAGCTTGGAAGGGAACAATCAGCCCCAGCATTTT.

This clonotype was recorded at least ten times. The chain uses TRBV5-6 and TRBJ1-3; TRBD1 aligns across 7 bases. Trimming cost V 2 bases and J 1 base; bases outside gene matches: 9. Germline CDR1 SGHDT, CDR2 YYEEEE. The CDR3 sequence is 17 residues long. CDR3 bases: TGTGCCAGCAGCTTTTACAGGGGTCTGAGGTCTGGAAACACCATATATTTT. This codes for CASSFYRGLRSGNTIYF.

The chain uses TRBV12-3 or TRBV12-4 and TRBJ1-2; TRBD1 agrees at 8 bases. V lost 5 bases, J lost 5 bases, and 7 bases stayed unmatched. CDR3 length equals 14 residues. In nucleotides, the CDR3 is TGTGCCAGCAGTAAGACAGGGGTCTTATATGGCTACACCTTC. This translates into CASSKTGVLYGYTF.

J is TRBJ2-1 and V is TRBV11-2; D might be TRBD2 (6 bases). V lost 4 bases, J lost 0 bases, and 10 bases lay in between. The CDR3 contains 15 residues. Germline-derived CDR1 and CDR2 are SGHAT and FQNNGV. The CDR3 here is CASSSEGSSYNEQFF. In DNA form, the CDR3 reads TGTGCCAGCAGCTCGGAGGGGAGCTCCTACAATGAGCAGTTCTTC.

The chain couples TRBV14 to TRBJ1-2; no firm D call. There are 16 residues in the CDR3. The V end was cut by 1 base, the J end by 5 bases, with 17 bases between. Germline CDR1 SGHDN, CDR2 FVKESK. CDR3 protein: CASSQAVGSWRYGYTF. The CDR3 nucleotides are TGTGCCAGCAGCCAAGCGGTTGGCAGTTGGAGATATGGCTACACCTTC.

This clonotype showed up just a few times. DNA of the CDR3: TGTGCCAGCAGCCAAGATGTGGGGGTGAAATTGACTGAAGCTTTCTTT. It specifies CASSQDVGVKLTEAFF. The chain uses TRBV3-1 and TRBJ1-1; D might be TRBD1 (5 bases). CDR1 is LGHDT and CDR2 is YNNKEL in the germline V gene (reference sequence). V shed 0 bases and J shed 5 bases, with 16 bases lying between them. This CDR3 has 16 amino acids.

The V and J genes are TRBV2 and TRBJ2-2; D perhaps matches TRBD2 (5 bases). Germline V gene lookup returns CDR1 SNHLY and CDR2 FYNNEI. The CDR3 covers 15 residues. The V end was cut by 1 base, the J end by 5 bases, with 11 bases between. CDR3 DNA: TGTGCCAGCAGTGAAGTCCTAGCTGTAACCGGGGAGCTGTTTTTT. Protein: CASSEVLAVTGELFF. Drawing the rest from reference TRBV2 and TRBJ2-2, the complete variable domain is EPEVTQTPSHQVTQMGQEVILRCVPISNHLYFYWYRQILGQKVEFLVSFYNNEISEKSEIFDDQFSVERPDGSNFTLKIRSTKLEDSAMYFCASSEVLAVTGELFFGEGSRLTVL.

The V and J genes are TRBV4-1 and TRBJ1-1; 8 bases are a match to TRBD1. Trimming took 6 bases from V and 1 from J; bases not matched to a gene: 4. Germline V lookup: CDR1 MGHRA, CDR2 YSYEKL. CDR3 length equals 14 residues. The CDR3 nucleotides are TGCGCCAGCAGTATGGGACAGGCGAACACTGAAGCTTTCTTT. Residues: CASSMGQANTEAFF.

This clonotype showed up just a few times. The chain is built from TRBV14 and TRBJ2-5; D gene uncertain. The germline V gene has CDR1 SGHDN and CDR2 FVKESK. The CDR3 is made up of 13 amino acids. V was clipped by 2 bases and J by 3 bases, with 7 bases between them. The CDR3 nucleotides read TGTGCCAGCAGCCAACGGCTTAAAGAGACCCAGTACTTC. This gives the protein CASSQRLKETQYF.

This clonotype was seen repeatedly, ten times or more. CDR3 sequence: CASSPRTGWYTEAFF. The CDR3 DNA reads as TGTGCCAGCAGCCCCCGGACAGGGTGGTACACTGAAGCTTTCTTT. The chain carries TRBV5-6 and TRBJ1-1, with 8 bases aligning to TRBD1. Germline V gives CDR1 SGHDT, CDR2 YYEEEE. The CDR3 totals 15 residues. V lost 4 bases and J lost 3; bases outside the gene matches: 8.

This clonotype was observed a handful of times. This sequence joins TRBV30 and TRBJ2-3; D possibly corresponds to TRBD1 (5 bases). Germline-derived CDR1 and CDR2 are GTSNPN and SVGIG (reference sequence). Trimming removed 3 bases at V and 4 bases at J, with 5 bases between. There are 11 residues in the CDR3. In nucleotides, the CDR3 is TGTGCCTGGAGAGGGGCAGATACGCAGTATTTT. Protein product: CAWRGADTQYF.

The chain is built from TRBV7-9 and TRBJ2-1; 11 bases are shared with TRBD1. The germline V gene has CDR1 SEHNR and CDR2 FQNEAQ (reference sequence). V was pared by 3 bases and J by 0 bases, with 13 bases of the junction left unmatched. The CDR3 spans 20 residues. The CDR3 bases are TGTGCCAGCAGCTTCCAACACGGGACAGGGGGAACGGGCTCCTACAATGAGCAGTTCTTC. Its protein is CASSFQHGTGGTGSYNEQFF. The variable domain in full, completed from reference TRBV7-9 and TRBJ2-1, reads DTGVSQNPRHKITKRGQNVTFRCDPISEHNRLYWYRQTLGQGPEFLTYFQNEAQLEKSRLLSDRFSAERPKGSFSTLEIQRTEQGDSAMYLCASSFQHGTGGTGSYNEQFFGPGTRLTVL.

This clonotype was seen more than once but under ten times. Here the CDR3 reads CASRNSGANVLTF. The CDR3 DNA reads TGTGCCAGCAGGAACTCTGGGGCCAACGTCCTGACTTTC. V usage is TRBV13 and J usage is TRBJ2-6; D unclear. Germline CDR1 is PRHDT and CDR2 is FYEKMQ (reference sequence). CDR3 length: 13 amino acids. V was shortened by 6 bases and J by 0 bases, with 3 bases between the two germline ends.

The genes are TRBV5-6 and TRBJ2-7; D is possibly TRBD2 (6 bases). The CDR3 contains 16 residues. Germline-derived CDR1 and CDR2 are SGHDT and YYEEEE. Trimming shortened V by 0 bases and J by 1 base, and 14 bases separated the two germline ends. In nucleotides, the CDR3 is TGTGCCAGCAGCTTGGGAGGTAGCGGTAGTTCCTACGAGCAGTACTTC. Translation gives CASSLGGSGSSYEQYF.

The chain couples TRBV28 to TRBJ2-1; 11 bases map to TRBD2. The germline V gene has CDR1 MDHEN and CDR2 SYDVKM. This CDR3 is built from 15 residues. The V and J ends lost 3 bases and 15 bases, in that order; junction bases with no gene match: 13. CDR3 protein: CASSFSSGGASPPFF. Here the CDR3 DNA reads TGTGCCAGCAGTTTCAGTAGCGGGGGGGCCTCCCCCCCGTTCTTC. Filled out from reference TRBV28 and TRBJ2-1, the complete variable domain reads DVKVTQSSRYLVKRTGEKVFLECVQDMDHENMFWYRQDPGLGLRLIYFSYDVKMKEKGDIPEGYSVSREKKERFSLILESASTNQTSMYLCASSFSSGGASPPFFGPGTRLTVL.

The table lists this clonotype with many counts. V and J are TRBV5-1 and TRBJ2-1; 12 nucleotides match TRBD2. This CDR3 region has 15 residues. Germline CDR1 and CDR2: SGHRS and YFSETQ. With 5 bases clipped from V and 6 bases from J, the junction kept 6 bases outside the gene matches. The CDR3 nucleotides are TGCGCCAGCAGTCAGACTAGCGGGGGACTCAATGAGCAGTTCTTC. Translation gives CASSQTSGGLNEQFF.

The genes are TRBV7-8 and TRBJ1-2, with unresolved D. Trimming took 5 bases from V and 3 from J, leaving 13 bases between them. The CDR3 has 14 residues. From germline, CDR1 is SGHVS and CDR2 FQNEAQ. As DNA, the CDR3 is TGTGCCAGCAGCCGAACGATTACGGACTATGGCTACACCTTC. Its protein product is CASSRTITDYGYTF.

This clonotype was counted between two and nine times. V usage is TRBV5-4 and J usage is TRBJ2-5, with 7 bases aligning to TRBD1. The germline gives CDR1 SGHNT, CDR2 YYREEE (reference sequence). The CDR3 spans 14 residues. Trimming at V came to 2 bases and at J to 6 bases, leaving 7 bases not matched to a gene. The CDR3 region is CASSFPGQLQTQYF. CDR3 nucleotides: TGTGCCAGCAGCTTTCCGGGACAGCTCCAGACCCAGTACTTC. Variable domain in full (rest from reference TRBV5-4 and TRBJ2-5): ETGVTQSPTHLIKTRGQQVTLRCSSQSGHNTVSWYQQALGQGPQFIFQYYREEENGRGNFPPRFSGLQFPNYSSELNVNALELDDSALYLCASSFPGQLQTQYFGPGTRLLVL.

This clonotype has at least ten counts. The chain couples TRBV7-3 to TRBJ2-3; D remains ambiguous. The CDR3 contains 14 residues. CDR1 and CDR2 from the germline V gene are SGHTA and FQGTGA. Trimming removed 4 bases from V and 4 bases from J, with 12 bases in between. Written as DNA, the CDR3 is TGTGCCAGCAGCTCCCTCGGCCCATCAGATACGCAGTATTTT. This translates into CASSSLGPSDTQYF. Filled out from reference TRBV7-3 and TRBJ2-3, the complete variable domain reads GAGVSQTPSNKVTEKGKYVELRCDPISGHTALYWYRQSLGQGPEFLIYFQGTGAADDSGLPNDRFFAVRPEGSVSTLKIQRTERGDSAVYLCASSSLGPSDTQYFGPGTRLTVL.